The 20 T cell receptor beta chains below all came from one sample that was sequenced in a study of blood T cell repertoires in COVID-19 (dated by TCRdb to 2020 to 2021). Library generation was performed with the immunoSEQ multiplex PCR assay. Imported from immuneACCESS, the table was reduced by TCRdb to in-frame sequences with V and J called. These copies leave out some clones; in studies compared against another copy, an unresolved V gene accounts for under half, and the cause of the remainder is not known. A total of almost 200,000 clones appear in this sample, roughly three quarters of them only once. 6% of the sample lies in the top ten. The sample taken for sequencing was peripheral blood. The source of these receptors is a woman in her thirties or forties with COVID-19, enrolled during active disease.

The chain recombines TRBV24-1 with TRBJ2-7; 12 positions agree with TRBD2. Trimming removed 3 bases from V and 0 bases from J; junction bases left unmatched: 8. The germline gives CDR1 KGHDR, CDR2 SFDVKD. The CDR3 runs 18 residues. The CDR3 DNA sequence: TGTGCCACCAGTGATACAGGGACTAGCGGGCCTAGCTCCTACGAGCAGTACTTC. Protein product: CATSDTGTSGPSSYEQYF.

The chain uses TRBV2 and TRBJ1-2, with 9 nucleotides matching TRBD1. CDR3 size: 13 residues. CDR1 SNHLY and CDR2 FYNNEI come from the germline V gene. V was clipped by 6 bases and J by 8 bases; unmatched bases: 7. CDR3 bases: TGTGCCAGCAGCGTGGGACAGGGTAGGGGCTACACCTTC. Encoded protein: CASSVGQGRGYTF.

This clone has a handful of counts. The chain couples TRBV5-1 to TRBJ1-1; D remains unclear. Trimming left V 4 bases short and J 7 bases short, with 8 bases between. CDR1 is SGHRS, CDR2 YFSETQ, per germline. The CDR3 sequence is 11 residues long. CDR3 sequence reads: CASSEIGEAFF. DNA of the CDR3: TGCGCCAGCAGCGAAATCGGTGAAGCTTTCTTT.

This rearrangement joins TRBV19 to TRBJ1-5; 12 positions match TRBD1. This CDR3 region has 16 residues. Germline loops: CDR1 LNHDA, CDR2 SQIVND (reference sequence). V shed 4 bases, J shed 7 bases, and the junction held 8 bases outside the gene matches. The CDR3: CASSTTGTGGRQPQHF. CDR3 DNA: TGTGCCAGTAGTACAACCGGGACAGGGGGCAGGCAGCCCCAGCATTTT.

This chain links TRBV6-5 with TRBJ1-6; D is perhaps TRBD1 (5 bases). Per germline, CDR1 MNHEY and CDR2 SVGAGI. V lost 5 bases to trimming and J lost 4 bases, with 12 bases between them. The CDR3 runs to 15 residues. The chain's CDR3 is CASSHDRAYNSPLHF. In DNA form, the CDR3 reads TGTGCCAGCAGTCATGACAGAGCATATAATTCACCCCTCCACTTT.

This clone has just a few counts. V usage is TRBV5-4 and J usage is TRBJ1-4, with 10 nucleotides matching TRBD1. J was trimmed by 6 bases and V by 3 bases; bases with no gene match: 8. The germline V gene encodes CDR1 SGHNT and CDR2 YYREEE (reference sequence). The CDR3 has 16 amino acids. CDR3 DNA: TGTGCCAGCAGCTCCGGGGAGGGACAGGGGTATGAAAAACTGTTTTTT. It specifies CASSSGEGQGYEKLFF.

The rearrangement joins TRBV24-1 to TRBJ2-1; D is possibly TRBD1 (6 bases). Trimming shortened V by 3 bases and J by 12 bases, and 14 bases separated the two germline ends. This CDR3 is 13 amino acids long. Germline V gene sequence: CDR1 KGHDR, CDR2 SFDVKD. The CDR3 DNA follows: TGTGCCACCAGTGATCTGACCACAGGGAGGCAGTTCTTC. Its protein is CATSDLTTGRQFF.

The chain has TRBV27 and TRBJ1-1; TRBD1 might be the D (5 bases). V lost 7 bases to trimming and J lost 5 bases, with 23 bases between them. This CDR3 region has 16 residues. The germline V gene encodes CDR1 MNHEY and CDR2 SMNVEV (reference sequence). Written as DNA, the CDR3 is TGTGCCAGCAATCTGGGGCAAGTCGTAGGGAGGACTGAAGCTTTCTTT. Its protein is CASNLGQVVGRTEAFF.

V and J are TRBV13 and TRBJ2-7; 8 bases are a match to TRBD1. The CDR3 has 14 residues. The germline CDR1 and CDR2 sequences are PRHDT and FYEKMQ (reference sequence). Trimming took 0 bases from V and 5 from J; bases not matched to a gene: 3. DNA of the CDR3: TGTGCCAGCAGCTTAGGGGACAGGGAAAACGAGCAGTACTTC. Encoded protein: CASSLGDRENEQYF.

Regarding this clone: A read error may explain this, as a much larger clone is one base away. In the same sample, other DNA sequences code for this CDR3. V usage is TRBV4-1 and J usage is TRBJ2-1; 12 bases agree with TRBD2. The CDR3 is 16 amino acids. Germline trimming cut 4 bases from V and 4 bases from J; bases unmatched to any gene: 5. The germline V gene has CDR1 MGHRA and CDR2 YSYEKL. The CDR3 protein is CASSRETSGGYNEQFF. CDR3 bases: TGCGCCAGCAGCCGAGAGACTAGCGGGGGTTACAATGAGCAGTTCTTC.

The chain has TRBV6-5 and TRBJ1-2; no definite D call. Per germline, CDR1 MNHEY and CDR2 SVGAGI. The CDR3 is made up of 12 amino acids. V dropped 4 bases and J dropped 8 bases, with 11 bases sitting between them. The DNA of the CDR3 is TGTGCCAGCAGTTCCCAGGTGTGGGGCTACACCTTC. Encoded protein: CASSSQVWGYTF.

The chain links TRBV4-2 to TRBJ2-3, with 13 bases matching TRBD2. This CDR3 is 17 amino acids long. Germline CDR1 and CDR2: LGHNA and YNFKEQ. The junction had 7 bases not matched to a gene; V was cut back by 0 bases and J by 7 bases. CDR3 amino acids: CASSQDRTSGGRNTQYF. DNA of the CDR3: TGTGCCAGCAGCCAAGATCGGACTAGCGGGGGCAGGAATACGCAGTATTTT.

This chain connects TRBV12-5 to TRBJ1-3; weak D call: TRBD1 (6 bases). V lost 5 bases to trimming and J lost 0 bases, with 14 bases between them. Germline assignment: CDR1 LGHNT and CDR2 FRNRAP. The CDR3 runs 16 residues. CDR3 amino acids: CASGRNRGISGNTIYF. Written as DNA, the CDR3 is TGTGCTAGTGGTCGTAATAGGGGGATCTCTGGAAACACCATATATTTT. Combining the CDR3 with reference TRBV12-5 and TRBJ1-3 gives the whole variable domain DARVTQTPRHKVTEMGQEVTMRCQPILGHNTVFWYRQTMMQGLELLAYFRNRAPLDDSGMPKDRFSAEMPDATLATLKIQPSEPRDSAVYFCASGRNRGISGNTIYFGEGSWLTVV.

The chain joins TRBV6-5 to TRBJ1-2, with 11 bases identical to TRBD1. The germline V gene has CDR1 MNHEY and CDR2 SVGAGI. The CDR3 runs 15 residues. V lost 2 bases to trimming and J lost 4 bases; unmatched junction nucleotides: 3. CDR3 sequence (DNA): TGTGCCAGCAGTTACCAAGGGACAGGGGGCTATGGCTACACCTTC. It yields the protein CASSYQGTGGYGYTF.

The chain links TRBV5-1 to TRBJ2-3; 7 bases align to TRBD1. Unmatched junction bases numbered 6, after V lost 3 bases and J lost 2 bases. The CDR3 is 15 residues long. The germline CDR1 and CDR2 sequences are SGHRS and YFSETQ. The CDR3 DNA sequence: TGCGCCAGCAGCTCCCAGGGGGTTTTCACAGATACGCAGTATTTT. Translation: CASSSQGVFTDTQYF.

The count of this clone is one. The chain joins TRBV30 to TRBJ1-5; 7 bases align to TRBD1. Unmatched junction bases numbered 4, after V lost 3 bases and J lost 2 bases. Germline CDR1 and CDR2: GTSNPN and SVGIG (reference sequence). The CDR3 sequence is 14 residues long. CDR3 coding DNA: TGTGCCTGGAGGCAAACAGGGGGCAATCAGCCCCAGCATTTT. Its translation: CAWRQTGGNQPQHF. The full variable domain, in which reference TRBV30 and TRBJ1-5 provide the parts outside the CDR3, is SQTIHQWPATLVQPVGSPLSLECTVEGTSNPNLYWYRQAAGRGLQLLFYSVGIGQISSEVPQNLSASRPQDRQFILSSKKLLLSDSGFYLCAWRQTGGNQPQHFGDGTRLSIL.

This rearrangement joins TRBV18 to TRBJ2-3; no reliable D call. CDR1 is KGHSH and CDR2 is LQKENI in the germline V gene. The CDR3 has 15 residues. Trimming took off 5 bases at V and 0 bases at J, with 12 bases between the two ends. In DNA form, the CDR3 reads TGTGCCAGCTCAACTCGACTGACTAGCACAGATACGCAGTATTTT. As protein: CASSTRLTSTDTQYF.

The gene calls are TRBV12-3 or TRBV12-4 and TRBJ1-3; D gene unclear. Trimming took off 6 bases at V and 0 bases at J, with 6 bases between the two ends. The length of the CDR3 is 13 residues. The CDR3 DNA sequence: TGTGCCAGCAGCCGAGGCTCTGGAAACACCATATATTTT. Amino acids: CASSRGSGNTIYF.

At least ten counts were recorded for this clone. The rearrangement joins TRBV6-1 to TRBJ1-2; D ambiguous. Germline-derived CDR1 and CDR2 are MNHNS and SASEGT. CDR3 length: 13 amino acids. The ends were cut back, 1 base at V and 4 bases at J, with 7 bases in the middle. CDR3 nucleotide sequence: TGTGCCAGCAGTGAAGGAACGGGCTATGGCTACACCTTC. This gives the protein CASSEGTGYGYTF.

This sequence joins TRBV6-6 and TRBJ2-3; 12 bases match TRBD2. V was pared by 5 bases and J by 0 bases, with 12 bases of the junction left unmatched. The length of the CDR3 is 19 residues. Germline lookup yields CDR1 MNHNY and CDR2 SVGAGI (reference sequence). The CDR3, as DNA: TGTGCCAGCAGTCCCTCCCGCGGACTAGCGGGGACTAGCACAGATACGCAGTATTTT. It encodes CASSPSRGLAGTSTDTQYF.